This T cell receptor beta chain was sequenced in a study of T cells in localized non-small cell lung cancer. This CDR3 spans 19 amino acids. V was clipped by 4 bases and J by 0 bases; unmatched bases: 15. Germline assignment: CDR1 MNHEY and CDR2 SMNVEV (reference sequence). Libraries were prepared by immunoSEQ multiplex PCR; TCRdb keeps only in-frame clonotypes and omits some of them. The top ten hold approximately 4% of the sample, which has approximately 15,000 clones, around 85% seen once. Study-wide points: Because only a single region of the tumor was sequenced, heterogeneity remains possible.

This clone has more than one count but fewer than ten. Its antigen is unidentified. This specimen was peripheral blood, taken before any cancer treatment. The V call is TRBV27, the J call TRBJ2-1, with TRBD2 matching 7 bases. The clonotype comes from a woman aged 35 to 75 with stage I lung adenocarcinoma. In DNA form, the CDR3 reads TGTGCCAGCAGTTCAGCCATGTTCGGGGGGTCCCTCTCCTACAATGAGCAGTTCTTC. It specifies CASSSAMFGGSLSYNEQFF.